Below are 7 T cell receptor beta chains sequenced from a single sample in a study of naive and memory T cell subsets. Two oligonucleotides, mixed equimolar, formed the beta constant-region primer covering TRBC1 and TRBC2. TCRdb re-analysed the UMI-ligation and nested PCR reads in MiXCR, keeping a single row per CDR3 protein. The sample records thousands of distinct CDR3 sequences, 7.2% being singletons. The sequencing sample was made of CD4+ TEMRA cells from blood. Subset described: effector memory re-expressing CD45RA, CD45RA+ CD27-. The receptors shown here come from a human donor in good health.

The gene calls are TRBV11-2 and TRBJ1-1; D remains ambiguous. The V end lost 1 base, the J end lost 1 base, and 4 bases lay between the germline ends. CDR3 length: 13 amino acids. Per the germline V gene, CDR1 is SGHAT and CDR2 is FQNNGV. CDR3 protein: CASSLAQNTEAFF. The CDR3 DNA reads as TGTGCCAGCAGCTTAGCCCAGAACACTGAAGCTTTCTTT.

This clonotype was found many times. The chain carries TRBV7-3 and TRBJ1-1; TRBD1 aligns across 7 bases. J was trimmed by 0 bases and V by 6 bases; bases with no gene match: 13. CDR3 length equals 17 residues. The V gene's germline CDR1 is SGHTA and CDR2 FQGTGA. CDR3 in amino acids: CASSKQGRGVMNTEAFF. The CDR3 nucleotides are TGTGCCAGCAGTAAACAGGGGCGCGGGGTGATGAACACTGAAGCTTTCTTT.

In this sample, this clonotype is medium-sized. This rearrangement joins TRBV2 to TRBJ2-1, with D maybe TRBD1 (6 bases). The CDR3 totals 13 residues. Germline loops: CDR1 SNHLY, CDR2 FYNNEI. Trimming shortened V by 6 bases and J by 7 bases, and 13 bases separated the two germline ends. Here the CDR3 reads CASRKEQGNEQFF. DNA of the CDR3: TGTGCCAGCAGGAAAGAACAGGGAAATGAGCAGTTCTTC.

The chain uses TRBV6-1 and TRBJ2-7; 12 positions match TRBD2. V was pared by 6 bases and J by 1 base, with 7 bases of the junction left unmatched. The CDR3 has 16 amino acids. From germline, CDR1 is MNHNS and CDR2 SASEGT. The CDR3 region has the DNA TGTGCCAGCAGACCTTCCGGGACTAGCGGGTCCTACGAGCAGTACTTC. Amino acid sequence: CASRPSGTSGSYEQYF.

Many counts were recorded for this clonotype. The chain joins TRBV3-1 to TRBJ2-1; TRBD2 matches at 11 bases. The CDR3 runs 17 residues. Germline trimming cut 4 bases from V and 4 bases from J; bases unmatched to any gene: 9. Germline V gene lookup returns CDR1 LGHDT and CDR2 YNNKEL (reference sequence). The CDR3 nucleotides are TGTGCCAGCAGCCGAGCATCGCTAGCGGGAGGATACAATGAGCAGTTCTTC. Translation: CASSRASLAGGYNEQFF.

The table lists this clonotype with many counts. This sequence joins TRBV10-3 and TRBJ1-1; weak D call: TRBD1 (5 bases). There are 15 residues in the CDR3. V was clipped by 0 bases and J by 4 bases, with 12 bases between them. Per germline, CDR1 ENHRY and CDR2 SYGVKD. CDR3 loop: CAISESGWRGTEAFF. CDR3 coding DNA: TGTGCCATCAGTGAGTCGGGGTGGAGGGGCACTGAAGCTTTCTTT.

This clonotype has at least ten counts. The CDR3 is CASSFPGTLTEQYF. The CDR3 bases are TGTGCCAGCAGCTTCCCCGGGACCCTTACGGAGCAGTACTTC. The rearrangement links TRBV7-7 to TRBJ2-7; the D call may be TRBD1 or TRBD2 (5 bases each). The CDR3 extends over 14 amino acids. The V gene lost 3 bases and the J gene lost 7 bases, with 16 bases spanning the gap. Germline loops: CDR1 SSHAT, CDR2 FNYEAQ (reference sequence).